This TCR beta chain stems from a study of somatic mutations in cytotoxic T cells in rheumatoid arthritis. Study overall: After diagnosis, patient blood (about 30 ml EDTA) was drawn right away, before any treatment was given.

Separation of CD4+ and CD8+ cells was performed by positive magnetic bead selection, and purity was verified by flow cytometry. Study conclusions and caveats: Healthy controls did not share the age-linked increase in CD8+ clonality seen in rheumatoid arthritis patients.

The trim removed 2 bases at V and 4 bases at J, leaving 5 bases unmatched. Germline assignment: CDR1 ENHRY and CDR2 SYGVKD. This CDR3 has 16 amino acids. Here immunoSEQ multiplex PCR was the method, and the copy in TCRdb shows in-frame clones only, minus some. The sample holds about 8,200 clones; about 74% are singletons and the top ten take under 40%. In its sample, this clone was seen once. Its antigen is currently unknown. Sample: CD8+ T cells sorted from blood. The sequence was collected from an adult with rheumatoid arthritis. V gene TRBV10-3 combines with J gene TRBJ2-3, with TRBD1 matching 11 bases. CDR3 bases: TGTGCCATCAGTGAGACTGGACAGGGGGCTGCAGATACGCAGTATTTT. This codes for CAISETGQGAADTQYF.